These 22 T cell receptor beta chains share one sample of origin, sequenced in a study of blood T cell repertoires in COVID-19. Data came from immunoSEQ multiplex PCR; TCRdb stores just in-frame clones and leaves some out. The sample consists of over 250,000 clones, over 65% of them appearing once. Sequencing used peripheral blood. The receptor set was obtained from an elderly woman with acute or convalescent COVID-19.

This chain links TRBV5-6 with TRBJ1-1, with D maybe TRBD1 (6 bases). V was clipped by 2 bases and J by 2 bases, with 10 bases between them. CDR3 length equals 14 residues. The germline V gene has CDR1 SGHDT and CDR2 YYEEEE. The CDR3 DNA reads TGTGCCAGCAGCTTTCAGGGGTCCAACACTGAAGCTTTCTTT. Protein product: CASSFQGSNTEAFF.

This clone was seen more than once but under ten times. The genes are TRBV12-3 or TRBV12-4 and TRBJ1-3; D is uncertain. This CDR3 region has 13 residues. V gave up 5 bases and J gave up 4 bases, with 9 bases separating them. This chain's CDR3 is CASSATGGNTIYF. The CDR3 DNA sequence: TGTGCCAGCAGTGCTACGGGGGGAAACACCATATATTTT.

This clone has a single count. The J gene is TRBJ2-5, the V gene TRBV9, with D possibly TRBD1 on 5 matching bases. CDR3 length equals 15 residues. Germline lookup yields CDR1 SGDLS and CDR2 YYNGEE. The ends were cut back, 0 bases at V and 4 bases at J, with 13 bases in the middle. CDR3 sequence reads: CASSVEAGLGETQYF. For the CDR3, the DNA is TGTGCCAGCAGCGTAGAGGCAGGGTTGGGAGAGACCCAGTACTTC.

This clone was found many times. The chain joins TRBV3-1 (or the pseudogene TRBV3-2) to TRBJ2-5; 12 positions match TRBD2. Germline V CDR1 and CDR2: LGHDT, YNNKEL (reference sequence). The junction had 15 bases not matched to a gene; V was cut back by 2 bases and J by 2 bases. This CDR3 contains 20 residues. The CDR3 spells CASSQRGYPGLAGRQETQYF. In DNA, the CDR3 is TGTGCCAGCAGCCAAAGGGGGTATCCGGGACTAGCGGGCCGTCAAGAGACCCAGTACTTC.

The genes are TRBV6-7 and TRBJ2-5, with TRBD1 identical over 10 bases. TRBV6-7 is an ORF, with its function uncertain. This CDR3 spans 16 amino acids. V shed 5 bases and J 1 base; nucleotides not matched to a gene: 7. CDR3 nucleotide sequence: TGTGCCAGCAGTATCCGGGACAGGGGTTTCCAAGAGACCCAGTACTTC. Protein sequence: CASSIRDRGFQETQYF.

The chain uses TRBV29-1 and TRBJ1-2; 7 nucleotides agree with TRBD1. This CDR3 comprises 13 residues. Germline CDR1 reads SQVTM; CDR2 reads ANQGSEA. The V gene end was trimmed by 5 bases and the J gene end by 0 bases; junction bases not matched to a gene: 3. DNA of the CDR3: TGCAGCGTTCTAGGGGGCTCTAACTATGGCTACACCTTC. As protein: CSVLGGSNYGYTF. The complete variable domain, with remaining parts taken from reference TRBV29-1 and TRBJ1-2, reads SAVISQKPSRDICQRGTSLTIQCQVDSQVTMMFWYRQQPGQSLTLIATANQGSEATYESGFVIDKFPISRPNLTFSTLTVSNMSPEDSSIYLCSVLGGSNYGYTFGSGTRLTVV.

The chain employs TRBV5-4 and TRBJ2-5; TRBD1 might be the D (6 bases). V lost 2 bases, J lost 5 bases, and 13 bases lay in between. The CDR3 extends over 14 amino acids. CDR1 and CDR2 (germline): SGHNT, YYREEE (reference sequence). CDR3 amino acids: CASSLAGQGETQYF. As DNA, the CDR3 is TGTGCCAGCAGCTTAGCCGGGCAGGGGGAGACCCAGTACTTC.

The chain employs TRBV18 and TRBJ1-5; 7 bases agree with TRBD1. The germline gives CDR1 KGHSH, CDR2 LQKENI. The CDR3 extends over 17 amino acids. V trimming: 3 bases; J trimming: 5 bases; junction bases outside the gene matches: 13. This CDR3 is CASSPVQGSSTYQPQHF. DNA of the CDR3: TGTGCCAGCTCACCTGTACAGGGGTCAAGTACTTATCAGCCCCAGCATTTT.

The V and J genes are TRBV6-6 and TRBJ1-6; D gene uncertain. V lost 4 bases to trimming and J lost 8 bases, with 12 bases between them. This CDR3 is built from 14 residues. The germline V gene encodes CDR1 MNHNY and CDR2 SVGAGI (reference sequence). CDR3 nucleotides: TGTGCCAGCAGTTTGCTGGGCCTTGATTCACCCCTCCACTTT. Its protein product is CASSLLGLDSPLHF.

The V gene is TRBV7-3, the J gene TRBJ1-2; D not resolved. CDR1 is SGHTA, CDR2 FQGTGA, per germline. This CDR3 is 14 amino acids long. V was cut by 5 bases and J by 6 bases, with 16 bases left in between. The DNA for the CDR3 is TGTGCCAGCAGCCAAGGCTGGGGAGGCGATGGCTACACCTTC. It specifies CASSQGWGGDGYTF.

The chain couples TRBV19 to TRBJ1-4; TRBD1 matches at 8 bases. With 0 bases clipped from V and 8 bases from J, the junction kept 20 bases outside the gene matches. The germline V gene has CDR1 LNHDA and CDR2 SQIVND (reference sequence). This CDR3 has 20 residues. The CDR3 region has the DNA TGTGCCAGTAGTATAGAATCTTCGGGGGACAGGAGGTACGACCTCGAAAAACTGTTTTTT. Protein sequence: CASSIESSGDRRYDLEKLFF. Supplemented by reference TRBV19 and TRBJ1-4, the full variable domain reads DGGITQSPKYLFRKEGQNVTLSCEQNLNHDAMYWYRQDPGQGLRLIYYSQIVNDFQKGDIAEGYSVSREKKESFPLTVTSAQKNPTAFYLCASSIESSGDRRYDLEKLFFGSGTQLSVL.

This chain joins TRBV5-1 and TRBJ1-4; TRBD1 is a possible D gene (6 bases). This CDR3 is built from 16 residues. Trimming shortened V by 3 bases and J by 4 bases, and 16 bases separated the two germline ends. CDR1 and CDR2 from the germline V gene are SGHRS and YFSETQ. CDR3 protein: CASSWNPTGYNEKLFF. CDR3 coding DNA: TGCGCCAGCAGCTGGAACCCGACAGGCTATAATGAAAAACTGTTTTTT. Combining the CDR3 with reference TRBV5-1 and TRBJ1-4 gives the whole variable domain KAGVTQTPRYLIKTRGQQVTLSCSPISGHRSVSWYQQTPGQGLQFLFEYFSETQRNKGNFPGRFSGRQFSNSRSEMNVSTLELGDSALYLCASSWNPTGYNEKLFFGSGTQLSVL.

This clone was picked up many times. Written as DNA, the CDR3 is TGCGCCAGCAGCCAAACAGGGGGCGTGAACACTGAAGCTTTCTTT. It specifies CASSQTGGVNTEAFF. The rearrangement joins TRBV4-1 to TRBJ1-1; 9 nucleotides agree with TRBD1. CDR1 and CDR2 from the germline V gene are MGHRA and YSYEKL. V lost 2 bases to trimming and J lost 0 bases; unmatched junction nucleotides: 1. This CDR3 is 15 amino acids long.

J is TRBJ2-1 and V is TRBV5-1, with 7 bases that match TRBD2. V shed 4 bases, J shed 0 bases, and the junction held 4 bases outside the gene matches. Germline CDR1 reads SGHRS; CDR2 reads YFSETQ. The CDR3 sequence is 15 residues long. The DNA of the CDR3 is TGCGCCAGCAGCAGGGGAGGGAACTCCTACAATGAGCAGTTCTTC. This translates into CASSRGGNSYNEQFF.

V gene TRBV6-5 combines with J gene TRBJ1-2; D may be TRBD1 (5 bases). Germline V gene lookup returns CDR1 MNHEY and CDR2 SVGAGI. This CDR3 is built from 14 residues. With 5 bases removed from V and 0 bases from J, the gap between germline ends came to 10 bases. CDR3 in amino acids: CASSRGGSNYGYTF. The CDR3 DNA reads TGTGCCAGCAGTCGGGGGGGATCTAACTATGGCTACACCTTC.

On this clone: The same CDR3 also results from other DNA sequences found in this sample. The chain couples TRBV6-5 to TRBJ2-5, with TRBD2 matching over 8 bases. This CDR3 region has 15 residues. Germline CDR1 MNHEY, CDR2 SVGAGI. V trimming: 0 bases; J trimming: 4 bases; junction bases outside the gene matches: 4. For the CDR3, the DNA is TGTGCCAGCAGTTACTCGAGGCTAGCGGGAGAGACCCAGTACTTC. This translates into CASSYSRLAGETQYF.

J is TRBJ1-3 and V is TRBV7-8; possible D gene TRBD1, 6 bases. The CDR3 consists of 17 residues. V gave up 2 bases and J gave up 0 bases, with 14 bases separating them. Germline V CDR1 and CDR2: SGHVS, FQNEAQ. This CDR3 reads CASSLSTGSSSGNTIYF. DNA of the CDR3: TGTGCCAGCAGCTTATCCACAGGGAGTTCCTCTGGAAACACCATATATTTT.

The rearrangement uses TRBV3-1 (or the pseudogene TRBV3-2) and TRBJ2-3; perhaps TRBD2 as D (5 bases). Per the germline V gene, CDR1 is LGHDT and CDR2 is YNNKEL (reference sequence). The CDR3 runs to 14 residues. Trimming removed 6 bases at V and 5 bases at J, with 15 bases between. In nucleotides, the CDR3 is TGTGCCAGCAGTCCCTCTGCACGGGGAGATACGCAGTATTTT. Its protein product is CASSPSARGDTQYF.

V and J are TRBV7-9 and TRBJ2-1; 14 bases match TRBD2. The CDR3 totals 16 residues. The germline V gene encodes CDR1 SEHNR and CDR2 FQNEAQ (reference sequence). V was pared by 4 bases and J by 9 bases, with 8 bases of the junction left unmatched. CDR3 DNA sequence: TGTGCCAGCAGCTCACCCGGGACTAGCGGGAGTGCTGAGCAGTTCTTC. Encoded protein: CASSSPGTSGSAEQFF.

A word on this clone: This sample includes further DNA sequences coding for the same CDR3. This CDR3 reads CASSRQGDYEQYF. The CDR3 DNA sequence: TGTGCCAGCAGTCGACAGGGGGACTACGAGCAGTACTTC. The chain uses TRBV3-1 (or the pseudogene TRBV3-2) and TRBJ2-7, with 9 bases that match TRBD1. Trimming cost V 6 bases and J 3 bases; bases outside gene matches: 3. Germline loops: CDR1 LGHDT, CDR2 YNNKEL (reference sequence). This CDR3 has 13 residues.

The CDR3 DNA is TGTGCCAGTAGTAAACTAAGTAACTACAATGAGCAGTTCTTC. This gives the protein CASSKLSNYNEQFF. The genes are TRBV19 and TRBJ2-1; D unclear. The CDR3 totals 14 residues. Trimming took off 4 bases at V and 3 bases at J, with 10 bases between the two ends. Germline V CDR1 and CDR2: LNHDA, SQIVND (reference sequence).

The rearrangement uses TRBV28 and TRBJ1-1; D not resolved. Trimming removed 3 bases at V and 1 base at J, with 6 bases between. The CDR3 has 13 amino acids. Germline V gives CDR1 MDHEN, CDR2 SYDVKM. CDR3 sequence: CASSLRPNTEAFF. CDR3 in DNA: TGTGCCAGCAGTTTGAGGCCGAACACTGAAGCTTTCTTT.